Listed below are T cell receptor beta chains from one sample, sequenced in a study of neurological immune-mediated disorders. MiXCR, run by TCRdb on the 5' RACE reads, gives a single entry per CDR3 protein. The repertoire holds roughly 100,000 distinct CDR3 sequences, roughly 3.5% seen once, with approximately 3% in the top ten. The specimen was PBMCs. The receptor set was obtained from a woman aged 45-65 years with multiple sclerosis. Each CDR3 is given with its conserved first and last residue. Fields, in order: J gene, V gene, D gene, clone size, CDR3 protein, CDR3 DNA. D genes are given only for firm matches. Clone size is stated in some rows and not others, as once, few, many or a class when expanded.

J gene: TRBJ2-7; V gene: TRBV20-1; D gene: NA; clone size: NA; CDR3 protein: CSDGNPGYEQYF; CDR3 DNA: TGCAGTGATGGGAATCCAGGGTACGAGCAGTACTTC
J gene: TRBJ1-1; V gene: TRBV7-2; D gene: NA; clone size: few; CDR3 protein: CASSFTREAFF; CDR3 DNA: TGTGCCAGCAGCTTTACAAGGGAAGCTTTCTTT
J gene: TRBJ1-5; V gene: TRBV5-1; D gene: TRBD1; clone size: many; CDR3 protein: CASSFTGTGGDSFKDNQPQHF; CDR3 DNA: TGCGCCAGCAGCTTCACCGGGACAGGAGGGGATTCCTTCAAGGATAATCAGCCCCAGCATTTT
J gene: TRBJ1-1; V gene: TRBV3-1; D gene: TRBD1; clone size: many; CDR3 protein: CASSQGQERAFF; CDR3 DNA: TGTGCCAGCAGCCAGGGACAGGAGAGGGCTTTCTTT
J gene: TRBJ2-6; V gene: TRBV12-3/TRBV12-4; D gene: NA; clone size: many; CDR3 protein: CASTPAGANVLTF; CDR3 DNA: TGTGCCAGCACTCCTGCTGGGGCCAACGTCCTGACTTTC
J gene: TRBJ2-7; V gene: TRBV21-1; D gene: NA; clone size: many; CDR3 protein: CAGPSDGSSYEQYF; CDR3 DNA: TGTGCCGGACCCTCGGACGGAAGCTCCTACGAGCAGTACTTC
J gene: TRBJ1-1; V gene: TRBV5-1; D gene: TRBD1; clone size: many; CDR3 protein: CASSEDRGNTEAFF; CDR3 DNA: TGCGCCAGCAGCGAAGACAGGGGTAACACTGAAGCTTTCTTT
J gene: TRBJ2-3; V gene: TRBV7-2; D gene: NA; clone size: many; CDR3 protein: CASSFGDTQYF; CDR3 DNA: TGTGCCAGCAGCTTTGGGGATACGCAGTATTTT
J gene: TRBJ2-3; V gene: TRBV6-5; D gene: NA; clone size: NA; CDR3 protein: CASSYSWRADTQYF; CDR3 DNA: TGTGCCAGCAGTTACTCTTGGCGCGCAGATACGCAGTATTTT
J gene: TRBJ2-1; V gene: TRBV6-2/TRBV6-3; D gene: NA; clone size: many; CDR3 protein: CASSYRMNEQFF; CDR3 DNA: TGTGCCAGCAGCTACAGGATGAATGAGCAGTTCTTC
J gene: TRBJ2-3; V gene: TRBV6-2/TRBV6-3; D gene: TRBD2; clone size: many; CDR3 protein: CASSYPAGGVDTQYF; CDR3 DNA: TGTGCCAGCAGTTATCCAGCGGGAGGCGTAGATACGCAGTATTTT
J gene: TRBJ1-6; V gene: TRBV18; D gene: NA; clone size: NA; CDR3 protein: CASSSDSLLIYNSPLHF; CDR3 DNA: TGTGCCAGCTCAAGCGACAGCCTCCTCATCTATAATTCACCCCTCCACTTT
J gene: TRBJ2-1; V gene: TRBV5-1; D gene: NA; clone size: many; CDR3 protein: CASSLAGENEQFF; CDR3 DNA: TGCGCCAGCAGCTTGGCAGGGGAGAATGAGCAGTTCTTC
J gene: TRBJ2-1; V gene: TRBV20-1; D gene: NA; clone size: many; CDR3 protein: CSARDEGRGPAFGEQFF; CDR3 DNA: TGCAGTGCTAGAGATGAAGGGCGGGGGCCGGCATTCGGTGAGCAGTTCTTC
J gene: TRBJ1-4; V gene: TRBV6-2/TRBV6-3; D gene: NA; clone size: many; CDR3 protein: CASSYWQGVEKLFF; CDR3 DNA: TGTGCCAGCAGTTATTGGCAGGGAGTCGAAAAACTGTTTTTT
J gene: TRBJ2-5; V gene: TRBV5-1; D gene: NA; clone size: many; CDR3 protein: CASSLGTWQETQYF; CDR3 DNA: TGCGCCAGCAGCCTCGGGACTTGGCAAGAGACCCAGTACTTC
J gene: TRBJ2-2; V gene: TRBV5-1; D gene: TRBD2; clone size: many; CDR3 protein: CASTPTSGGAHTGELFF; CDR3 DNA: TGCGCCAGCACCCCTACTAGCGGGGGGGCCCACACCGGGGAGCTGTTTTTT
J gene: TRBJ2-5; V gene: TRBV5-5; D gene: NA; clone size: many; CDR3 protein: CASFRQTQETQYF; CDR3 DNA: TGTGCCAGCTTTCGACAGACTCAAGAGACCCAGTACTTC
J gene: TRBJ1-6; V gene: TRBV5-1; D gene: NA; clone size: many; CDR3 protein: CASSFNGGGGSPLHF; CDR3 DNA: TGCGCCAGCAGCTTCAATGGAGGGGGTGGTTCACCCCTCCACTTT
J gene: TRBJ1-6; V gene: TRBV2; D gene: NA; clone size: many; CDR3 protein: CASSAARGSDSPLHF; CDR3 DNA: TGTGCCAGCAGCGCAGCCCGGGGTTCGGATTCACCCCTCCACTTT
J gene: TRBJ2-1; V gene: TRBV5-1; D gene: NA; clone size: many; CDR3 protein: CASSLDRIAYNEQFF; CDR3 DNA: TGCGCCAGCAGCTTGGACAGGATAGCCTACAATGAGCAGTTCTTC
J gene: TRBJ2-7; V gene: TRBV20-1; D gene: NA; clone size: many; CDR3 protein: CSASPGNLGEQYF; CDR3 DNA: TGCAGTGCTAGCCCAGGGAACTTGGGCGAGCAGTACTTC
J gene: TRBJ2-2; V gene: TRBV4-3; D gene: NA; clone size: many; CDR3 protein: CASSQSQVGLRGTGELFF; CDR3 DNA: TGCGCCAGCAGCCAAAGCCAGGTGGGCCTCCGAGGGACCGGGGAGCTGTTTTTT
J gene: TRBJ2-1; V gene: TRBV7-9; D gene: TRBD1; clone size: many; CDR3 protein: CASSIGTVGNEQFF; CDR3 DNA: TGTGCCAGCAGCATAGGGACAGTGGGGAATGAGCAGTTCTTC
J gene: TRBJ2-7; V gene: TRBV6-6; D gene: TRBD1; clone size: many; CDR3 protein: CASSYFGVRKGGWYEQYF; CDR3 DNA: TGTGCCAGCAGTTACTTCGGGGTCCGAAAAGGGGGCTGGTACGAGCAGTACTTC
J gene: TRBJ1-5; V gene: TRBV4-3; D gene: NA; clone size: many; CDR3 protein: CASSQEVGQGSNQPQHF; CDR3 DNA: TGCGCCAGCAGCCAAGAAGTAGGGCAGGGGAGCAATCAGCCCCAGCATTTT
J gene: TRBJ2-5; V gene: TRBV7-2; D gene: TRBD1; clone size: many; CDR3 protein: CASSFSGTGGNQETQYF; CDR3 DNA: TGTGCCAGCAGTTTTTCAGGGACAGGGGGCAACCAAGAGACCCAGTACTTC
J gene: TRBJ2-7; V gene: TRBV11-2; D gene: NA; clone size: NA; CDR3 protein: CASSLAQPYEQYF; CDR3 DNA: TGTGCCAGCAGCTTAGCACAGCCCTACGAGCAGTACTTC
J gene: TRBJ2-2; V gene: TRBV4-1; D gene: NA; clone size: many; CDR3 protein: CASSQEDRSGELFF; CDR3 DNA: TGCGCCAGCAGCCAAGAGGACCGGAGTGGGGAGCTGTTTTTT
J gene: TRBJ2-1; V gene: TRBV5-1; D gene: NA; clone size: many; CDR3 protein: CASSLERLGNEQFF; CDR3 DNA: TGCGCCAGCAGCTTGGAACGCTTAGGCAATGAGCAGTTCTTC
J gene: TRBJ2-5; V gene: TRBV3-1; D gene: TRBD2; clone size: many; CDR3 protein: CASSQSTGLAGRAGTQYF; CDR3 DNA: TGTGCCAGCAGCCAGTCGACGGGACTAGCGGGGCGAGCTGGGACCCAGTACTTC
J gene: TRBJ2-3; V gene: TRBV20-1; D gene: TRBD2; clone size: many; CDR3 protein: CSAMEAGGSTDTQYF; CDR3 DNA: TGCAGTGCTATGGAAGCGGGGGGAAGCACAGATACGCAGTATTTT
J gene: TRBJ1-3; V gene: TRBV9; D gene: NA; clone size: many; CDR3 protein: CASSPQGSGSGNTIYF; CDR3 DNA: TGTGCCAGCAGCCCCCAGGGTTCTGGCTCTGGAAACACCATATATTTT
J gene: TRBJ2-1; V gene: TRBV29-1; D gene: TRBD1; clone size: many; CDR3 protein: CSQRDSYNEQFF; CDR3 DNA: TGCAGCCAACGGGACAGCTACAATGAGCAGTTCTTC
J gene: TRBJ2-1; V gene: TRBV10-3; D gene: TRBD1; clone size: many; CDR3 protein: CAISPGQGNNEQFF; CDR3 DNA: TGTGCCATCAGCCCGGGACAGGGGAACAATGAGCAGTTCTTC
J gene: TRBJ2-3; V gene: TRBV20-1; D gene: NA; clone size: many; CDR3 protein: CSARGQGMIDTQYF; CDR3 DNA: TGCAGTGCTAGAGGGCAGGGGATGATTGATACGCAGTATTTT
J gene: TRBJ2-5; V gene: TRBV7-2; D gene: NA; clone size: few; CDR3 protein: CASSLASLTQYF; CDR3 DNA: TGTGCCAGCAGCTTAGCCTCCCTAACCCAGTACTTC
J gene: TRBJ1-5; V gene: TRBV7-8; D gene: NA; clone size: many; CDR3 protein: CASSLGGAQPQHF; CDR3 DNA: TGTGCCAGCAGCTTAGGGGGGGCTCAGCCCCAGCATTTT
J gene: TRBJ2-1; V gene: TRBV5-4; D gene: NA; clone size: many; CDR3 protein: CASSLGAGDNEQFF; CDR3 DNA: TGTGCCAGCAGCTTGGGGGCCGGGGACAATGAGCAGTTCTTC
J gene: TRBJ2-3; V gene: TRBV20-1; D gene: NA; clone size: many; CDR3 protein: CSARDKRGRGRGPDTQYF; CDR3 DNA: TGCAGTGCTAGAGATAAACGAGGGCGGGGGCGAGGGCCAGATACGCAGTATTTT
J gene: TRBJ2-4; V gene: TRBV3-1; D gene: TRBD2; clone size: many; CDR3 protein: CASSHSLAGGRNIQYF; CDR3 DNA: TGTGCCAGCAGCCACTCGCTAGCGGGGGGTAGAAACATTCAGTACTTC